This T cell receptor (beta chain) comes out of a study of blood T cell repertoires in COVID-19. Study summary: Collection of acute and convalescent COVID-19 samples took place in the United States, Italy and Spain. T cells, B-cell-depleted T cells, or PBMCs provided the cDNA or gDNA that served as material.

The Seattle patients joined while their infection was active and were tracked longitudinally afterward. Clones were read by immunoSEQ multiplex PCR, and TCRdb kept only the in-frame ones, dropping some. The sample lists 250,000 to 350,000 clones; 75% to 95% were seen once. This CDR3 comprises 15 residues. V lost 4 bases and J lost 5; bases outside the gene matches: 4. Germline CDR1 is KGHDR and CDR2 is SFDVKD. The chain uses TRBV24-1 and TRBJ2-5; TRBD2 matches 12 bases. Sequenced: peripheral blood. The clonotype originates from a woman aged 25 to 39 with COVID-19, enrolled during active disease. The CDR3 DNA reads as TGTGCCACCAGTGAAACTAGCGGGAGGAGTGAGACCCAGTACTTC. Amino acids: CATSETSGRSETQYF.